A single sample gave rise to the 24 T cell receptor beta chains below, sequenced in a study of blood T cell repertoires in COVID-19 (TCRdb year 2020). Libraries were prepared through the immunoSEQ multiplex PCR assay. Here the immuneACCESS table is served through TCRdb, limited to in-frame sequences with V and J called. Missing clones are a known gap in these copies; in checked studies unresolved V genes cover under half, and the rest lacks a known reason. This sample lists some 240,000 clones; about 80% were detected once. The leading ten clones occupy around 3.9% of the sample. Sequencing was performed on PBMCs or T cells enriched from blood (not recorded which). The receptors originated from a man between 25 and 39 years old with acute COVID-19.

The J gene is TRBJ1-6, the V gene TRBV5-6; 7 nucleotides agree with TRBD1. J was trimmed by 6 bases and V by 1 base; bases with no gene match: 7. Per germline, CDR1 SGHDT and CDR2 YYEEEE. The CDR3 spans 16 residues. The CDR3 DNA sequence: TGTGCCAGCAGCTTGATCAGGGGGGATGGTAATTCACCCCTCCACTTT. This encodes CASSLIRGDGNSPLHF.

This chain joins TRBV28 and TRBJ2-4; D might be TRBD2 (6 bases). Trimming removed 1 base at V and 5 bases at J, with 15 bases between. Germline CDR1 is MDHEN and CDR2 is SYDVKM. CDR3 length: 16 residues. The CDR3 loop is CASSLYGGGRQNIQYF. In DNA, the CDR3 is TGTGCCAGCAGTTTATACGGAGGAGGGCGCCAAAACATTCAGTACTTC.

The sample holds a few counts of this clone. The V and J genes are TRBV11-3 and TRBJ1-6; the match to TRBD1 covers 9 bases. This CDR3 contains 15 residues. Per the germline V gene, CDR1 is SGHNT and CDR2 is YENEEA. V was pared by 4 bases and J by 8 bases, with 6 bases of the junction left unmatched. The CDR3 nucleotides read TGTGCCAGCAGCTCCAGGACAGGGGATTATTCACCCCTCCACTTT. The encoded protein is CASSSRTGDYSPLHF.

The chain couples TRBV3-1 (or the pseudogene TRBV3-2) to TRBJ2-1, with 9 bases fitting TRBD1. The CDR3 consists of 15 residues. With 3 bases clipped from V and 6 bases from J, the junction kept 6 bases outside the gene matches. Germline CDR1 and CDR2: LGHDT and YNNKEL (reference sequence). The CDR3 loop is CASSQGQGNGNEQFF. The CDR3 coding sequence is TGTGCCAGCAGCCAGGGACAGGGAAATGGCAATGAGCAGTTCTTC.

This clone was detected ten times or more. This chain joins TRBV4-1 and TRBJ1-1; 10 nucleotides match TRBD1. The germline V gene has CDR1 MGHRA and CDR2 YSYEKL. The V gene end was trimmed by 1 base and the J gene end by 4 bases; junction bases not matched to a gene: 3. There are 15 residues in the CDR3. The CDR3 DNA sequence: TGCGCCAGCAGCCAAGTTCGGACAGGGGGCACTGAAGCTTTCTTT. As protein: CASSQVRTGGTEAFF.

This sequence joins TRBV19 and TRBJ1-3, with 7 bases identical to TRBD1. Germline V lookup: CDR1 LNHDA, CDR2 SQIVND (reference sequence). V dropped 2 bases and J dropped 3; count of bases not matched to a gene: 7. The CDR3 is 16 amino acids. CDR3 in amino acids: CASSISGTDLGNTIYF. The CDR3 DNA reads TGTGCCAGTAGTATATCGGGGACAGACCTTGGAAACACCATATATTTT.

As regards this clone: The same CDR3 arises from other DNA sequences in this sample as well. The chain couples TRBV5-1 to TRBJ2-3, with D maybe TRBD2 (7 bases). CDR1 is SGHRS, CDR2 YFSETQ, per germline. Trimming cost V 1 base and J 0 bases, with 9 bases left between them. CDR3 length: 15 residues. The CDR3 spells CASSLRGASTDTQYF. The CDR3 nucleotides are TGCGCCAGCAGCTTGCGGGGGGCAAGCACAGATACGCAGTATTTT.

This clone showed up just a few times. The chain recombines TRBV6-1 with TRBJ1-5, with D tentatively TRBD1 (5 bases). The CDR3 sequence is 13 residues long. Trimming took 3 bases from V and 7 from J, leaving 10 bases between them. The germline V gene encodes CDR1 MNHNS and CDR2 SASEGT. CDR3 in amino acids: CASSEEGWQPQHF. CDR3 nucleotide sequence: TGTGCCAGCAGTGAGGAGGGGTGGCAGCCCCAGCATTTT.

The genes are TRBV19 and TRBJ1-1; weak D call: TRBD1 (5 bases). V dropped 3 bases and J dropped 6 bases, with 11 bases sitting between them. The CDR3 loop spans 13 amino acids. The V gene's germline CDR1 is LNHDA and CDR2 SQIVND (reference sequence). Here the CDR3 DNA reads TGTGCCAGTAGTATTCAGGGCTCACCTGAAGCTTTCTTT. This sequence encodes CASSIQGSPEAFF.

This clone was detected once. The chain uses TRBV3-1 (or the pseudogene TRBV3-2) and TRBJ2-5; D not certain. The CDR3 covers 13 residues. Per germline, CDR1 LGHDT and CDR2 YNNKEL (reference sequence). Trimming pared 1 base from V and 1 base from J, leaving 4 bases between. The CDR3, as DNA: TGTGCCAGCAGCCAAGCTCTCCAAGAGACCCAGTACTTC. Protein: CASSQALQETQYF.

The chain is built from TRBV5-1 and TRBJ2-3; D is unresolved. V was shortened by 5 bases and J by 2 bases, with 6 bases between the two germline ends. The CDR3 is made up of 12 amino acids. Per the germline V gene, CDR1 is SGHRS and CDR2 is YFSETQ. In DNA form, the CDR3 reads TGCGCCAGCAGTTACAACACAGATACGCAGTATTTT. Protein: CASSYNTDTQYF.

This chain joins TRBV11-3 and TRBJ2-1; 9 positions match TRBD2. V trimming: 5 bases; J trimming: 6 bases; junction bases outside the gene matches: 8. This CDR3 has 15 residues. Germline-derived CDR1 and CDR2 are SGHNT and YENEEA. The CDR3 DNA reads TGTGCCAGCAGCCCCCCAGGACTAGCGCTCAATGAGCAGTTCTTC. Protein sequence: CASSPPGLALNEQFF.

This chain's CDR3 is CASSELVLGTGGNQPQHF. CDR3 sequence (DNA): TGTGCCAGCAGTGAATTGGTTTTGGGGACAGGGGGCAATCAGCCCCAGCATTTT. This rearrangement joins TRBV6-1 to TRBJ1-5, with 10 bases that match TRBD1. Unmatched junction bases numbered 9, after V lost 2 bases and J lost 2 bases. CDR3 length: 18 residues. The V gene's germline CDR1 is MNHNS and CDR2 SASEGT.

This chain joins TRBV20-1 and TRBJ2-2; 7 bases line up with TRBD2. The CDR3 sequence is 16 residues long. Germline V lookup: CDR1 DFQATT, CDR2 SNEGSKA (reference sequence). Germline trimming cut 4 bases from V and 1 base from J; bases unmatched to any gene: 9. The CDR3: CSAIDPKRGNTGELFF. CDR3 sequence (DNA): TGCAGTGCTATTGATCCCAAGCGGGGGAACACCGGGGAGCTGTTTTTT.

A word on this clone: Other DNA sequences within the sample encode an identical CDR3. This chain links TRBV7-6 with TRBJ1-3, with a tentative D call TRBD1 (5 bases). This CDR3 contains 14 residues. V lost 5 bases and J 1 base, leaving 9 bases between the germline ends. Germline CDR1 SGHVS, CDR2 FNYEAQ. The CDR3 nucleotides are TGTGCCAGCAGCCCAGGGTTTTCTGGAAACACCATATATTTT. The encoded protein is CASSPGFSGNTIYF.

This clone was seen a handful of times. The chain combines TRBV24-1 with TRBJ2-2, with TRBD1 as a possible D gene (5 bases). Germline CDR1 reads KGHDR; CDR2 reads SFDVKD. V lost 8 bases and J 5 bases, leaving 11 bases between the germline ends. This CDR3 contains 13 residues. In nucleotides, the CDR3 is TGTGCCACCAATTCTAGGGGAACCGGGGAGCTGTTTTTT. It specifies CATNSRGTGELFF.

About this clone itself: An end of the junction does not agree with germline; a read error may underlie this. The chain couples TRBV5-1 to TRBJ2-1, with D perhaps matching TRBD2 (6 bases). Germline lookup yields CDR1 SGHRS and CDR2 YFSETQ. This CDR3 contains 16 residues. The CDR3 nucleotides are TGTGCCAGCAGCTTCCTCCCAGCGGGTGGGGCAAATGAGCAGTTCTTC. It is translated as CASSFLPAGGANEQFF.

Concerning this clone: Other DNA variants within this sample encode the same CDR3. In DNA form, the CDR3 reads TGTGCCAGTAGTATAGAAGGGACAATCAATCAGCCCCAGCATTTT. Its protein product is CASSIEGTINQPQHF. The V call is TRBV19, the J call TRBJ1-5; perhaps TRBD1 as D (6 bases). CDR1 and CDR2 (germline): LNHDA, SQIVND (reference sequence). The CDR3 consists of 15 residues. Trimming took 0 bases from V and 3 from J, leaving 9 bases between them.

V is TRBV7-2 and J is TRBJ2-7; TRBD1 aligns across 10 bases. Germline trimming cut 3 bases from V and 1 base from J; bases unmatched to any gene: 3. The germline V gene encodes CDR1 SGHTA and CDR2 FQGNSA. The CDR3 has 15 residues. The CDR3 coding sequence is TGTGCCAGCAGCTTCGACAGGGGGCTGTCCTACGAGCAGTACGTC. Translation gives CASSFDRGLSYEQYV.

V usage is TRBV6-1 and J usage is TRBJ2-1, with D tentatively TRBD1 (5 bases). V gave up 4 bases and J gave up 7 bases, with 23 bases separating them. Germline CDR1 is MNHNS and CDR2 is SASEGT. There are 17 residues in the CDR3. CDR3 sequence: CASSVYSLGPIGNEQFF. The CDR3 DNA follows: TGTGCCAGCAGTGTTTATAGTCTGGGGCCCATCGGTAATGAGCAGTTCTTC.

The rearrangement links TRBV15 to TRBJ1-4; D is unresolved. Germline CDR1 is LNHNV and CDR2 is YYDKDF (reference sequence). V was clipped by 1 base and J by 6 bases, with 3 bases between them. This CDR3 has 12 residues. The CDR3 DNA is TGTGCCACCAGCAGAGGCGATGAAAAACTGTTTTTT. Its protein product is CATSRGDEKLFF.

This clone occurred a few times. The gene calls are TRBV6-4 and TRBJ2-2, with 8 bases matching TRBD2. Germline lookup yields CDR1 MRHNA and CDR2 SNTAGT. The ends lost 4 bases at V and 4 bases at J; junction bases unmatched: 5. The CDR3 loop spans 15 amino acids. The CDR3 bases are TGTGCCAGCAGTGGGACTAGCTCGGTCACCGGGGAGCTGTTTTTT. Encoded protein: CASSGTSSVTGELFF.

V is TRBV6-5 and J is TRBJ1-1, with D maybe TRBD1 (5 bases). V lost 0 bases, J lost 11 bases, and 10 bases lay in between. Germline CDR1 reads MNHEY; CDR2 reads SVGAGI. The CDR3 has 12 amino acids. The chain's CDR3 is CASSYSGRVAFF. The CDR3, as DNA: TGTGCCAGCAGTTACTCGGGCAGGGTCGCTTTCTTT.

This CDR3 is CASSRGENTEAFF. CDR3 in DNA: TGTGCCAGCAGTAGAGGAGAGAACACTGAAGCTTTCTTT. The V and J genes are TRBV6-5 and TRBJ1-1; no clear D gene. V was clipped by 5 bases and J by 1 base, with 8 bases between them. CDR1 MNHEY and CDR2 SVGAGI come from the germline V gene. This CDR3 is 13 amino acids long.